This passage covers 30 T cell receptor beta chains from one sample sequenced in a study of T cells in Graves' hyperthyroidism and ophthalmopathy. TCR beta CDR3 region amplification was performed from RNA transcripts. Carried out on the TCR CDR3, a first-round RT-PCR used the HTBI primer set. TCRdb reprocessed the multiplex PCR reads with MiXCR, giving one entry per CDR3 protein. Among approximately 640,000 distinct CDR3 sequences, approximately 15% were seen once, and the ten largest hold roughly a sixth. Sequencing was carried out using blood. These receptor sequences come from a man aged 45-60 years with Graves' hyperthyroidism.

In this sample, this clonotype turned up many times. This chain connects TRBV7-9 to TRBJ2-7; tentative D call: TRBD1 (6 bases). Germline V gives CDR1 SEHNR, CDR2 FQNEAQ (reference sequence). This CDR3 contains 15 residues. The ends were cut back, 5 bases at V and 0 bases at J, with 14 bases in the middle. CDR3 DNA sequence: TGTGCCAGCAGCCGGCTTAGGGGGAGCTCCTACGAGCAGTACTTC. It is translated as CASSRLRGSSYEQYF. Based on the CDR3 plus reference TRBV7-9 and TRBJ2-7, the full variable domain is DTGVSQNPRHKITKRGQNVTFRCDPISEHNRLYWYRQTLGQGPEFLTYFQNEAQLEKSRLLSDRFSAERPKGSFSTLEIQRTEQGDSAMYLCASSRLRGSSYEQYFGPGTRLTVT.

This clonotype was seen more than once but under ten times. The chain is built from TRBV14 and TRBJ1-4; D gene ambiguous. CDR3 length equals 14 residues. With 3 bases removed from V and 7 bases from J, the gap between germline ends came to 12 bases. Germline CDR1 reads SGHDN; CDR2 reads FVKESK. Here the CDR3 DNA reads TGTGCCAGCAGCCACTTCTCTCCGGGTGAAAAACTGTTTTTT. Its protein is CASSHFSPGEKLFF.

In its sample, this clonotype was seen a few times. This chain connects TRBV20-1 to TRBJ1-5; D gene ambiguous. The CDR3 runs 13 residues. Germline CDR1 and CDR2: DFQATT and SNEGSKA (reference sequence). With 2 bases removed from V and 1 base from J, the gap between germline ends came to 6 bases. The CDR3 DNA reads TGCAGTGCTAGACCTGAAAGCAATCAGCCCCAGCATTTT. This encodes CSARPESNQPQHF.

This clonotype was seen at least ten times. The rearrangement joins TRBV10-3 to TRBJ2-7; D is uncertain. Trimming took off 11 bases at V and 6 bases at J, with 20 bases between the two ends. CDR1 is ENHRY, CDR2 SYGVKD, per germline. This CDR3 has 13 amino acids. CDR3 nucleotides: TGTGCCTTCGCCCCCAATTTCGTCGGCGAGCAGTACTTC. Translated, it gives CAFAPNFVGEQYF.

The chain employs TRBV5-1 and TRBJ2-7; D is possibly TRBD1 or TRBD2 (6 bases each). With 2 bases removed from V and 5 bases from J, the gap between germline ends came to 11 bases. The CDR3 is made up of 13 amino acids. The germline gives CDR1 SGHRS, CDR2 YFSETQ. Written as DNA, the CDR3 is TGCGCCAGCAGCTTACGGGGGCGGAACGAGCAGTACTTC. Its translation is CASSLRGRNEQYF.

This clonotype was recorded many times. The chain carries TRBV5-6 and TRBJ1-6; TRBD1 might be the D (6 bases). Germline V gene sequence: CDR1 SGHDT, CDR2 YYEEEE. The length of the CDR3 is 14 residues. The V gene lost 1 base and the J gene lost 10 bases, with 12 bases spanning the gap. The chain's CDR3 is CASSLNREESPLHF. CDR3 DNA sequence: TGTGCCAGCAGCTTGAACAGGGAAGAATCACCCCTCCACTTT.

This clonotype was seen more than once but under ten times. The chain is built from TRBV12-3 or TRBV12-4 and TRBJ2-1; TRBD2 matches 13 bases. The CDR3 consists of 12 residues. V lost 6 bases to trimming and J lost 12 bases; unmatched junction nucleotides: 2. The chain's CDR3 is CASRGLAGVQFF. CDR3 DNA: TGTGCCAGCAGAGGACTAGCGGGAGTGCAGTTCTTC.

This clonotype has a count of ten or more. V gene TRBV12-3 or TRBV12-4 combines with J gene TRBJ1-1; D may be TRBD1 (5 bases). The CDR3 runs 11 residues. V was shortened by 7 bases and J by 8 bases, with 11 bases between the two germline ends. The CDR3 DNA sequence: TGTGCCAGCACGACCTCAGGGGAAGCTTTCTTT. Translating gives CASTTSGEAFF.

This clonotype was observed at least ten times. This chain joins TRBV6-1 and TRBJ1-4; tentatively, D is TRBD1 (5 bases). The CDR3 is 14 residues long. In germline, CDR1 is MNHNS, CDR2 SASEGT. The V end was cut by 7 bases, the J end by 7 bases, with 16 bases between. As DNA, the CDR3 is TGTGCCAGCACCGAGAGAACAGGAGGTGAAAAACTGTTTTTT. Amino acid sequence: CASTERTGGEKLFF.

This clonotype was detected ten times or more. The chain is built from TRBV20-1 and TRBJ2-7, with D maybe TRBD2 (5 bases). Deletions cut 1 base from V and 1 base from J, with 11 bases between. The CDR3 sequence is 14 residues long. Per germline, CDR1 DFQATT and CDR2 SNEGSKA (reference sequence). CDR3 amino acids: CSARVSDGSYEQYF. For the CDR3, the DNA is TGCAGTGCTAGAGTTAGCGACGGTTCCTACGAGCAGTACTTC.

At least ten counts were recorded for this clonotype. The V and J genes are TRBV2 and TRBJ2-7; D possibly corresponds to TRBD2 (6 bases). V lost 4 bases, J lost 2 bases, and 18 bases lay in between. Germline V lookup: CDR1 SNHLY, CDR2 FYNNEI. This CDR3 contains 16 residues. CDR3 loop: CASSVRGGILAYEQYF. The CDR3 DNA is TGTGCCAGCAGTGTCCGGGGCGGGATCCTCGCCTACGAGCAGTACTTC.

V gene TRBV4-1 combines with J gene TRBJ1-6, with D possibly matching TRBD1 (5 bases). The CDR3 covers 16 residues. Germline lookup yields CDR1 MGHRA and CDR2 YSYEKL. V lost 1 base, J lost 8 bases, and 15 bases lay in between. CDR3 sequence: CASSQARWGLYSPLHF. The DNA of the CDR3 is TGCGCCAGCAGCCAAGCGAGGTGGGGGTTATATTCACCCCTCCACTTT.

The sample holds many counts of this clonotype. This rearrangement joins TRBV13 to TRBJ2-3; no clear D gene. Germline V gives CDR1 PRHDT, CDR2 FYEKMQ (reference sequence). This CDR3 region has 12 residues. V lost 7 bases, J lost 3 bases, and 8 bases lay in between. CDR3 nucleotides: TGTGCCAGCAACAAAGGGACAGATACGCAGTATTTT. Its protein is CASNKGTDTQYF. The full variable domain, completed using reference TRBV13 and TRBJ2-3, is AAGVIQSPRHLIKEKRETATLKCYPIPRHDTVYWYQQGPGQDPQFLISFYEKMQSDKGSIPDRFSAQQFSDYHSELNMSSLELGDSALYFCASNKGTDTQYFGPGTRLTVL.

The genes are TRBV5-4 and TRBJ2-1; D is uncertain. Germline lookup yields CDR1 SGHNT and CDR2 YYREEE (reference sequence). With 0 bases removed from V and 7 bases from J, the gap between germline ends came to 8 bases. The CDR3 covers 13 residues. DNA of the CDR3: TGTGCCAGCAGCTTGGTACCGATAAATGAGCAGTTCTTC. Residues: CASSLVPINEQFF.

Ten or more counts support this clonotype. The V call is TRBV20-1, the J call TRBJ1-3; 9 bases match TRBD1. The V and J ends lost 1 base and 5 bases, in that order; junction bases with no gene match: 3. This CDR3 is built from 14 residues. Germline V gives CDR1 DFQATT, CDR2 SNEGSKA (reference sequence). CDR3 DNA: TGCAGTGCTAGAGCCGGGACAGGGCGAAACACCATATATTTT. It yields the protein CSARAGTGRNTIYF.

This chain joins TRBV12-3 or TRBV12-4 and TRBJ2-1, with 12 bases fitting TRBD1. V was pared by 3 bases and J by 8 bases, with 8 bases of the junction left unmatched. This CDR3 region has 16 residues. The CDR3 loop is CASSFYRDRGLDEQFF. For the CDR3, the DNA is TGTGCCAGCAGTTTCTACCGGGACAGGGGGCTCGATGAGCAGTTCTTC.

V gene TRBV4-1 combines with J gene TRBJ2-5; D is unresolved. V was trimmed by 2 bases and J by 0 bases, leaving 16 bases between them. CDR3 length: 17 residues. Germline CDR1 and CDR2: MGHRA and YSYEKL. Written as DNA, the CDR3 is TGCGCCAGCAGCCAACTATCAGCCGTTCCGTACCAAGAGACCCAGTACTTC. As protein: CASSQLSAVPYQETQYF.

J is TRBJ2-3 and V is TRBV5-1, with D perhaps matching TRBD2 (6 bases). This CDR3 has 16 residues. The ends were cut back, 0 bases at V and 0 bases at J, with 11 bases in the middle. Germline-derived CDR1 and CDR2 are SGHRS and YFSETQ. CDR3 sequence (DNA): TGCGCCAGCAGCTTGGAAACAGGACTAAGCACAGATACGCAGTATTTT. As protein: CASSLETGLSTDTQYF. The full variable domain, completed using reference TRBV5-1 and TRBJ2-3, is KAGVTQTPRYLIKTRGQQVTLSCSPISGHRSVSWYQQTPGQGLQFLFEYFSETQRNKGNFPGRFSGRQFSNSRSEMNVSTLELGDSALYLCASSLETGLSTDTQYFGPGTRLTVL.

This clonotype was picked up a small number of times. The rearrangement joins TRBV18 to TRBJ2-2; 10 bases agree with TRBD1. CDR1 and CDR2 (germline): KGHSH, LQKENI. With 5 bases clipped from V and 2 bases from J, the junction kept 8 bases outside the gene matches. The CDR3 length is 17 residues. Written as DNA, the CDR3 is TGTGCCAGCTCAACTCAGGGGACAGGGGCAAACACCGGGGAGCTGTTTTTT. It specifies CASSTQGTGANTGELFF. Variable domain in full (rest from reference TRBV18 and TRBJ2-2): NAGVMQNPRHLVRRRGQEARLRCSPMKGHSHVYWYRQLPEEGLKFMVYLQKENIIDESGMPKERFSAEFPKEGPSILRIQQVVRGDSAAYFCASSTQGTGANTGELFFGEGSRLTVL.

The rearrangement links TRBV6-2 or TRBV6-3 to TRBJ1-1, with no clear D. Trimming took off 7 bases at V and 4 bases at J, with 19 bases between the two ends. This CDR3 has 15 residues. The germline CDR1 and CDR2 sequences are MNHEY and SVGEGT. This chain's CDR3 is CASTLGGEVGTEAFF. The CDR3 DNA reads TGTGCCAGCACTTTAGGTGGGGAAGTCGGCACTGAAGCTTTCTTT.

Points on this clonotype: One junction end disagrees with the germline gene, perhaps due to a read error. The J gene is TRBJ2-2, the V gene TRBV7-2, with D possibly being TRBD2 (5 bases). This CDR3 has 15 residues. CDR1 SGHTA and CDR2 FQGNSA come from the germline V gene. As DNA, the CDR3 is TGTGCCAGCAGCTTAGCGGGAAGGAACACCGGGGAGCTGTTATTT. It is translated as CASSLAGRNTGELLF.

This clonotype was detected only once. This may come from a read error, since a much larger clone is one base off. Since the CDR3 does not end with the conserved phenylalanine or tryptophan, this likely comes from a read error. J is TRBJ2-2 and V is TRBV11-2; D may be TRBD2 (6 bases). The CDR3 consists of 17 residues. The germline V gene has CDR1 SGHAT and CDR2 FQNNGV. V lost 6 bases and J 3 bases, leaving 20 bases between the germline ends. The chain's CDR3 is CASSMASGRWHTGELFL. The CDR3 region has the DNA TGTGCCAGCAGTATGGCCTCAGGGAGGTGGCACACCGGGGAGCTGTTTCTT.

This chain joins TRBV29-1 and TRBJ1-1; D ambiguous. CDR3 size: 14 residues. Germline values: CDR1 SQVTM, CDR2 ANQGSEA. Trimming took 6 bases from V and 0 from J, leaving 14 bases between them. CDR3: CSVEAESLNTEAFF. As DNA, the CDR3 is TGCAGCGTCGAGGCGGAAAGCTTGAACACTGAAGCTTTCTTT.

This clonotype was detected many times. This chain links TRBV28 with TRBJ1-1; 9 bases map to TRBD1. Germline trimming cut 5 bases from V and 0 bases from J; bases unmatched to any gene: 10. The CDR3 runs to 17 residues. Germline CDR1 MDHEN, CDR2 SYDVKM. The CDR3 nucleotides read TGTGCCAGCAGTGCCCGGACAGGGGTCGGCATGAACACTGAAGCTTTCTTT. This codes for CASSARTGVGMNTEAFF. Looking up the rest from reference TRBV28 and TRBJ1-1 gives the full variable domain: DVKVTQSSRYLVKRTGEKVFLECVQDMDHENMFWYRQDPGLGLRLIYFSYDVKMKEKGDIPEGYSVSREKKERFSLILESASTNQTSMYLCASSARTGVGMNTEAFFGQGTRLTVV.

This clonotype was found a few times. V gene TRBV18 combines with J gene TRBJ2-5; D may be TRBD2 (6 bases). This CDR3 region has 14 residues. Germline V gives CDR1 KGHSH, CDR2 LQKENI. V lost 5 bases, J lost 3 bases, and 13 bases lay in between. The CDR3 nucleotides read TGTGCCAGCTCATCCCGGGACTGGGAAGAGACCCAGTACTTC. Translating gives CASSSRDWEETQYF.

This clonotype has at least ten counts. J is TRBJ1-5 and V is TRBV7-2; D gene uncertain. Per the germline V gene, CDR1 is SGHTA and CDR2 is FQGNSA. V lost 3 bases and J lost 1, with 7 bases in between. The CDR3 length is 14 residues. The CDR3 loop reads CASSFLGSNQPQHF. As DNA, the CDR3 is TGTGCCAGCAGCTTTCTTGGGAGCAATCAGCCCCAGCATTTT.

This clonotype was picked up a small number of times. The CDR3 protein is CATSRGYRTSGFFSSYNEQFF. DNA of the CDR3: TGTGCCACCAGCAGAGGGTACAGGACTAGCGGATTTTTTAGCTCCTACAATGAGCAGTTCTTC. The chain links TRBV15 to TRBJ2-1; 10 bases align to TRBD2. V gave up 1 base and J gave up 0 bases; unmatched junction bases: 15. Germline CDR1 and CDR2: LNHNV and YYDKDF (reference sequence). The CDR3 spans 21 residues.

This clonotype was seen at least ten times. This rearrangement joins TRBV28 to TRBJ1-6; D is possibly TRBD1 (6 bases). The CDR3 totals 15 residues. V shed 4 bases and J shed 7 bases, with 14 bases lying between them. Per germline, CDR1 MDHEN and CDR2 SYDVKM. The CDR3 is CASSSGGQGNSPLHF. The CDR3 region has the DNA TGTGCCAGCAGTTCGGGGGGGCAAGGCAATTCACCCCTCCACTTT.

This chain uses TRBV4-3 with TRBJ1-4; D is unresolved. From germline, CDR1 is LGHNA and CDR2 YSLEER. The CDR3 covers 17 residues. V was clipped by 1 base and J by 3 bases, with 15 bases between them. The CDR3 loop is CASSQVPDWGANEKLFF. The CDR3 nucleotides read TGCGCCAGCAGCCAAGTACCGGACTGGGGAGCTAATGAAAAACTGTTTTTT.

The rearrangement links TRBV11-2 to TRBJ2-7; TRBD2 might be the D (5 bases). CDR1 is SGHAT and CDR2 is FQNNGV in the germline V gene. V was cut by 6 bases and J by 2 bases, with 11 bases left in between. The CDR3 extends over 13 amino acids. CDR3 residues: CASRRAGPYEQYF. As DNA, the CDR3 is TGTGCCAGCAGACGTGCGGGCCCCTACGAGCAGTACTTC.